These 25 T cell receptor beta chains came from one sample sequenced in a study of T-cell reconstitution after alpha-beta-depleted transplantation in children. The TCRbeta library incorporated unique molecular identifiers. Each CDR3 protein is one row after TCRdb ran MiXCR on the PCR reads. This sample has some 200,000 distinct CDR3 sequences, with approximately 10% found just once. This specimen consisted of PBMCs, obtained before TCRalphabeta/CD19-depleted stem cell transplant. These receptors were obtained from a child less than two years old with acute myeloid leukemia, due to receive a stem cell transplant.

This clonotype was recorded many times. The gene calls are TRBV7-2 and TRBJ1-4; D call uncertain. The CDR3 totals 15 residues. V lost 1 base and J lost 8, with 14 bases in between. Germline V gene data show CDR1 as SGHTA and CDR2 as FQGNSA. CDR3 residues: CASSLGVRTREKLFF. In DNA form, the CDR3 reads TGTGCCAGCAGCTTAGGAGTCAGGACCAGGGAAAAACTGTTTTTT.

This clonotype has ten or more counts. CDR3 bases: TGCAGTGCTATAGTGGGCTCTGGGGCCAACGTCCTGACTTTC. Translating it yields CSAIVGSGANVLTF. V usage is TRBV20-1 and J usage is TRBJ2-6; no firm D call. The CDR3 sequence is 14 residues long. V lost 4 bases to trimming and J lost 0 bases, with 7 bases between them. Germline values: CDR1 DFQATT, CDR2 SNEGSKA (reference sequence).

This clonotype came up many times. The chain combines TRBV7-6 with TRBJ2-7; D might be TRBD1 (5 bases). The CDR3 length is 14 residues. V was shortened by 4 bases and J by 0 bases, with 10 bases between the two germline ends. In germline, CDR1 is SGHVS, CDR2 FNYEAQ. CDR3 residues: CASSSLQGSYEQYF. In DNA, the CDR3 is TGTGCCAGCAGCTCGCTTCAGGGCTCCTACGAGCAGTACTTC.

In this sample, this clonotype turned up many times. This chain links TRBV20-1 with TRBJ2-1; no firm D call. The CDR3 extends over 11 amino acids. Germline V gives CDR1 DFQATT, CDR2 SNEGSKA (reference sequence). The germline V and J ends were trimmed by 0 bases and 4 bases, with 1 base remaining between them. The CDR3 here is CSAREYNEQFF. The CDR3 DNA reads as TGCAGTGCTAGAGAATACAATGAGCAGTTCTTC.

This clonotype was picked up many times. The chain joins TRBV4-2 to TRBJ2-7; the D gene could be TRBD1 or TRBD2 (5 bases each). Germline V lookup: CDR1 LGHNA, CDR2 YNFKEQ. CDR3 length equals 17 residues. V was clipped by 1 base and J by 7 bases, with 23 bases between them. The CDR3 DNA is TGTGCCAGCAGCCAAGGCTCCACTACGGACCGGTGGGGGGAGCAGTACTTC. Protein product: CASSQGSTTDRWGEQYF.

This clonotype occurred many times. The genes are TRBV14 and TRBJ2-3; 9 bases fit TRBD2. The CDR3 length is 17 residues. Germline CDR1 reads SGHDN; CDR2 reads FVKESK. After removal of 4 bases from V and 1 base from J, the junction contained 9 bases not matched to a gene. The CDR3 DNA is TGTGCCAGCAGCCCTTGGGGTAGCGGGAGAGGCACAGATACGCAGTATTTT. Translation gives CASSPWGSGRGTDTQYF. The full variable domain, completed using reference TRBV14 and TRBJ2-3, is EAGVTQFPSHSVIEKGQTVTLRCDPISGHDNLYWYRRVMGKEIKFLLHFVKESKQDESGMPNNRFLAERTGGTYSTLKVQPAELEDSGVYFCASSPWGSGRGTDTQYFGPGTRLTVL.

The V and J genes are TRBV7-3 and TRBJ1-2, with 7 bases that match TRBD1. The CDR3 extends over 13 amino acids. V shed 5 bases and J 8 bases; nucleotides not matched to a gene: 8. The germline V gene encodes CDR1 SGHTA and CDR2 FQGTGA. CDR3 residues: CASSRDRETGYTF. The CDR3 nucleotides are TGTGCCAGCAGCCGTGACAGGGAGACAGGCTACACCTTC.

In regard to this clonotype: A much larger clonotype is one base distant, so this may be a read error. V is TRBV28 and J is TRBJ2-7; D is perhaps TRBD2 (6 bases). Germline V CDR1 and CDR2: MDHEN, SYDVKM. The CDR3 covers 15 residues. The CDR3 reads CASRPPGTRLEEQCF. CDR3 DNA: TGTGCCAGCAGACCACCAGGGACTCGGTTAGAGGAGCAGTGCTTC.

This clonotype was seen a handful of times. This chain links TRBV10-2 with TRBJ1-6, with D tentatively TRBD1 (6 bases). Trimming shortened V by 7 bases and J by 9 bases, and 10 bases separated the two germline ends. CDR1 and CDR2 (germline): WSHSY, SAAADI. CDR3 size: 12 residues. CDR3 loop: CASTLQGSPLHF. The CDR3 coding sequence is TGCGCCAGCACCCTACAGGGTTCACCCCTCCACTTT.

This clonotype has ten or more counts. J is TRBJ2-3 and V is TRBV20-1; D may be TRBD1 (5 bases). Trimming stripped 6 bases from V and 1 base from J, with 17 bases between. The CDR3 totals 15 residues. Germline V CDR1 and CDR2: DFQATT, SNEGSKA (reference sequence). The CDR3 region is CSADPRARGTDTQYF. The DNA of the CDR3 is TGCAGTGCAGACCCCAGGGCACGAGGCACAGATACGCAGTATTTT.

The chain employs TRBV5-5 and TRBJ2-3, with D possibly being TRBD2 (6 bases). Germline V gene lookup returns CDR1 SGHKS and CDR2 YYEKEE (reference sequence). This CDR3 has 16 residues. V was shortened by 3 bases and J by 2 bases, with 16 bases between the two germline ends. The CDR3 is CASSSREWKSTDTQYF. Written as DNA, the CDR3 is TGTGCCAGCAGCTCCCGGGAGTGGAAGTCCACAGATACGCAGTATTTT. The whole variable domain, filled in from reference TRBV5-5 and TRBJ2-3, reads DAGVTQSPTHLIKTRGQQVTLRCSPISGHKSVSWYQQVLGQGPQFIFQYYEKEERGRGNFPDRFSARQFPNYSSELNVNALLLGDSALYLCASSSREWKSTDTQYFGPGTRLTVL.

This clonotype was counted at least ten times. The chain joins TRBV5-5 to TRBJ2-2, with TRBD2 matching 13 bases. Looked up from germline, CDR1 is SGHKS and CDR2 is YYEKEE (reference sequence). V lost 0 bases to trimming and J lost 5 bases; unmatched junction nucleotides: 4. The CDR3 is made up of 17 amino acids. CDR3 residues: CASSLAGTSGKTGELFF. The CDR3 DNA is TGTGCCAGCAGCTTGGCCGGGACTAGCGGGAAGACCGGGGAGCTGTTTTTT.

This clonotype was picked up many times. The CDR3 is CASSSFRTDTQYF. The CDR3 DNA reads as TGTGCCAGCAGTTCATTCCGCACAGATACGCAGTATTTT. The genes are TRBV7-9 and TRBJ2-3; D not certain. The V end was cut by 6 bases, the J end by 1 base, with 8 bases between. The germline V gene has CDR1 SEHNR and CDR2 FQNEAQ (reference sequence). There are 13 residues in the CDR3.

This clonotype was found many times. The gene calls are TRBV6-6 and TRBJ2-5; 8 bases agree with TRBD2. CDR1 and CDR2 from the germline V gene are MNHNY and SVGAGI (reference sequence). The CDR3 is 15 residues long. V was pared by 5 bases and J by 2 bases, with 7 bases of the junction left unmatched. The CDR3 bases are TGTGCCAGCAGTCGGACTAGCTTTGGTCAAGAGACCCAGTACTTC. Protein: CASSRTSFGQETQYF.

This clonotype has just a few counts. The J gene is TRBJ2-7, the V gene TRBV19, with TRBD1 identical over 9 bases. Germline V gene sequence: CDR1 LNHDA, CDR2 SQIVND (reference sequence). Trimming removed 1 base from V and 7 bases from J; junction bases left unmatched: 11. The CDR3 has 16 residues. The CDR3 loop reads CASSIVTGTGSWEQYF. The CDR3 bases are TGTGCCAGTAGTATAGTTACCGGGACAGGGTCTTGGGAGCAGTACTTC.

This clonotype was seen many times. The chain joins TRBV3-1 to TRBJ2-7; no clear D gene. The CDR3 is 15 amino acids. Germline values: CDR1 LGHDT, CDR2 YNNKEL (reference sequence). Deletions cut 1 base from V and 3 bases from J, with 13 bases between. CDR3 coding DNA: TGTGCCAGCAGCCAAGTTCCGGGTTCGTACTACGAGCAGTACTTC. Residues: CASSQVPGSYYEQYF.

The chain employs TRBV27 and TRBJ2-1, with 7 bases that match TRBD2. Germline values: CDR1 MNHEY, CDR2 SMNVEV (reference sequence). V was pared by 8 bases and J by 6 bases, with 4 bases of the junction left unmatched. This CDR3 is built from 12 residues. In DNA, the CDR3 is TGTGCCAGCCACAGCGGGGTCAATGAGCAGTTCTTC. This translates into CASHSGVNEQFF.

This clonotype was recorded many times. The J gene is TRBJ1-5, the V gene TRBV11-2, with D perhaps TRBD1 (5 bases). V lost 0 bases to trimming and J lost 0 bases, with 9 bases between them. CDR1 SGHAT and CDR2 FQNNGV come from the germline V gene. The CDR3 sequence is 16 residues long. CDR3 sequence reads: CASSLERQNSNQPQHF. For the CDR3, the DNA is TGTGCCAGCAGCTTAGAAAGACAGAATAGCAATCAGCCCCAGCATTTT.

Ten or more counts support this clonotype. CDR3 nucleotide sequence: TGTGCCAGCAGTTTAGGTCTCAGTAACTATGGCTACACCTTC. As protein: CASSLGLSNYGYTF. The chain has TRBV12-3 or TRBV12-4 and TRBJ1-2; D remains unclear. The CDR3 loop spans 14 amino acids. V dropped 1 base and J dropped 1 base, with 7 bases sitting between them.

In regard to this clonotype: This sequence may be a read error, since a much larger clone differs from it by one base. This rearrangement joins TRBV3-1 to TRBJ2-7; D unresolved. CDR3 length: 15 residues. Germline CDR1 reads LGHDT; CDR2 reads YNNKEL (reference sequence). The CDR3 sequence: CACSPEVGRSYEQYF. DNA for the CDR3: TGTGCCTGCAGCCCTGAAGTCGGACGGAGCTACGAGCAGTACTTC.

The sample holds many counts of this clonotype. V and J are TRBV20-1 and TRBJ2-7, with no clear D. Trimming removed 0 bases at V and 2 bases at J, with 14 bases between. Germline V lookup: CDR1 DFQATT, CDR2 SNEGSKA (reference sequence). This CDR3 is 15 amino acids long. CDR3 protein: CSARDSGSRPYEQYF. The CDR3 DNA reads TGCAGTGCTAGAGATTCGGGCTCCAGACCCTACGAGCAGTACTTC.

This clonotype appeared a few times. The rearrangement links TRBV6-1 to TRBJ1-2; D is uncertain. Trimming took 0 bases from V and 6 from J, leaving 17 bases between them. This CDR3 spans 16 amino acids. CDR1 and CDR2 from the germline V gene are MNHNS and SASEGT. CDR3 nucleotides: TGTGCCAGCAGTGAAGCTAGTAATGGCCTTAGGAATGGCTACACCTTC. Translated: CASSEASNGLRNGYTF.

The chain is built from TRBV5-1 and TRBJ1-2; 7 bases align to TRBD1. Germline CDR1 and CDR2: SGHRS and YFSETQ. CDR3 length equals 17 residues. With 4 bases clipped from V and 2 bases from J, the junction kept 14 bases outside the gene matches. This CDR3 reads CASSAYGTEGFNYGYTF. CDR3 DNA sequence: TGCGCCAGCAGCGCCTACGGGACAGAAGGATTCAACTATGGCTACACCTTC.

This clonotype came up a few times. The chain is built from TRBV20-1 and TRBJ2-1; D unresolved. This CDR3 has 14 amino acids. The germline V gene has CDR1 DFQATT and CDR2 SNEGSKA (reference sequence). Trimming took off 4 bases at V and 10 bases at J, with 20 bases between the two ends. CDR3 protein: CSAMDAERVREQFF. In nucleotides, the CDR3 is TGCAGTGCTATGGATGCGGAAAGGGTACGGGAGCAGTTCTTC.

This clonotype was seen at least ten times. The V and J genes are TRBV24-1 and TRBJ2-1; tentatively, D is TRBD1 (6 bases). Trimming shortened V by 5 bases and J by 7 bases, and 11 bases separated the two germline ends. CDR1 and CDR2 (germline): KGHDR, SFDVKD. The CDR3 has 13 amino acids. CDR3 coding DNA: TGTGCCACCAGTGCACAGGGATTTAATGAGCAGTTCTTC. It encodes CATSAQGFNEQFF.